Below are 24 T cell receptor beta chains sequenced from a single sample in a study of blood T cell repertoires in COVID-19. TCRdb's copy holds only in-frame clones and misses some; the assay was immunoSEQ multiplex PCR. The sample includes 150,000 to 200,000 clones, roughly 86% of them seen just once. Material: peripheral blood. The receptor set was obtained from a woman aged 80 or over in a cohort sampled during active or convalescent COVID-19.

This clone occurred once. The chain recombines TRBV5-1 with TRBJ1-1; D call uncertain. The germline V gene encodes CDR1 SGHRS and CDR2 YFSETQ. V lost 4 bases and J lost 1, with 14 bases in between. This CDR3 has 15 residues. The CDR3 loop is CASSPDPQANTEAFF. The CDR3 DNA is TGCGCCAGCAGCCCCGACCCGCAGGCGAACACTGAAGCTTTCTTT.

This sequence joins TRBV7-6 and TRBJ1-3; no reliable D call. Trimming shortened V by 4 bases and J by 4 bases, and 14 bases separated the two germline ends. The V gene's germline CDR1 is SGHVS and CDR2 FNYEAQ. CDR3 length: 15 amino acids. CDR3 sequence (DNA): TGTGCCAGCAGCTCTAGAGGGAGTTTCGGAAACACCATATATTTT. This gives the protein CASSSRGSFGNTIYF.

The chain couples TRBV6-1 to TRBJ1-5, with 9 nucleotides matching TRBD1. The CDR3 runs 15 residues. CDR1 and CDR2 (germline): MNHNS, SASEGT. After removal of 2 bases from V and 9 bases from J, the junction contained 8 bases not matched to a gene. The CDR3: CASSELGQGIAPQHF. For the CDR3, the DNA is TGTGCCAGCAGTGAATTGGGACAGGGAATTGCGCCCCAGCATTTT.

The CDR3 spells CASSSGGGTEAFF. CDR3 DNA sequence: TGTGCCAGCAGCTCGGGGGGCGGGACAGAAGCTTTCTTT. This sequence joins TRBV9 and TRBJ1-1; possibly TRBD1 for D (6 bases). Germline CDR1 is SGDLS and CDR2 is YYNGEE. There are 13 residues in the CDR3. Deletions cut 4 bases from V and 8 bases from J, with 15 bases between.

The chain combines TRBV19 with TRBJ2-1, with D possibly TRBD1 on 6 matching bases. The CDR3 length is 15 residues. Germline V CDR1 and CDR2: LNHDA, SQIVND (reference sequence). V lost 3 bases and J 0 bases, leaving 9 bases between the germline ends. The DNA for the CDR3 is TGTGCCAGTAGTATTCGAGGGGGCTCCTACAATGAGCAGTTCTTC. Encoded protein: CASSIRGGSYNEQFF.

CDR3 sequence: CSAEATDTQYF. Written as DNA, the CDR3 is TGCAGTGCCGAAGCTACAGATACGCAGTATTTT. This chain uses TRBV20-1 with TRBJ2-3, with D uncertain. Per germline, CDR1 DFQATT and CDR2 SNEGSKA (reference sequence). The CDR3 sequence is 11 residues long. Trimming left V 6 bases short and J 3 bases short, with 7 bases between.

V gene TRBV7-9 combines with J gene TRBJ2-7; weak D call: TRBD1 (8 bases). CDR1 is SEHNR, CDR2 FQNEAQ, per germline (reference sequence). The V end was cut by 5 bases, the J end by 11 bases, with 28 bases between. The CDR3 is 16 amino acids. The CDR3 loop is CASSLLGDRGLGREYF. CDR3 DNA: TGTGCCAGCAGCCTACTAGGTGACAGGGGACTTGGGAGGGAGTACTTC.

In this sample, this clone turned up a few times. The chain has TRBV18 and TRBJ1-3; TRBD1 might be the D (5 bases). V was trimmed by 2 bases and J by 4 bases, leaving 12 bases between them. The CDR3 totals 15 residues. CDR1 is KGHSH, CDR2 LQKENI, per germline. CDR3 nucleotides: TGTGCCAGCTCACCATCCAGGCAGGGAGGAAACACCATATATTTT. Its translation: CASSPSRQGGNTIYF.

This chain connects TRBV3-1 (or the pseudogene TRBV3-2) to TRBJ1-5; no definite D call. Per germline, CDR1 LGHDT and CDR2 YNNKEL (reference sequence). Trimming removed 0 bases at V and 6 bases at J, with 12 bases between. The CDR3 sequence is 15 residues long. The CDR3 sequence: CASSQDGAIGQPQHF. CDR3 coding DNA: TGTGCCAGCAGCCAAGATGGAGCGATTGGTCAGCCCCAGCATTTT.

V usage is TRBV6-1 and J usage is TRBJ1-5; D might be TRBD1 (6 bases). Germline CDR1 and CDR2: MNHNS and SASEGT. Trimming removed 1 base at V and 2 bases at J, with 9 bases between. The CDR3 loop spans 15 amino acids. Written as DNA, the CDR3 is TGTGCCAGCAGTGAAGGGGCAGGGGGCAATCAGCCCCAGCATTTT. The encoded protein is CASSEGAGGNQPQHF.

The chain combines TRBV5-1 with TRBJ2-5, with 9 bases matching TRBD2. The length of the CDR3 is 14 residues. Germline CDR1 and CDR2: SGHRS and YFSETQ. V gave up 4 bases and J gave up 2 bases; unmatched junction bases: 3. CDR3 DNA: TGCGCCAGCAGCCCGGCGGGAGGGCAAGAGACCCAGTACTTC. It specifies CASSPAGGQETQYF.

The CDR3 spells CASSPAGTTYGYTF. The DNA for the CDR3 is TGTGCCAGCAGTCCCGCGGGGACGACCTATGGCTACACCTTC. This chain uses TRBV6-4 with TRBJ1-2, with TRBD1 as a possible D gene (5 bases). The germline V gene encodes CDR1 MRHNA and CDR2 SNTAGT. The CDR3 runs to 14 residues. Trimming took off 5 bases at V and 4 bases at J, with 14 bases between the two ends.

The V call is TRBV6-5, the J call TRBJ1-2; tentative D call: TRBD1 (6 bases). The CDR3 is made up of 15 amino acids. V dropped 7 bases and J dropped 4 bases, with 19 bases sitting between them. CDR1 is MNHEY and CDR2 is SVGAGI in the germline V gene. Here the CDR3 reads CASNKSGTSGYGYTF. For the CDR3, the DNA is TGTGCCAGCAATAAATCCGGGACATCGGGCTATGGCTACACCTTC.

The rearrangement joins TRBV6-5 to TRBJ1-2; possibly TRBD1 for D (5 bases). There are 13 residues in the CDR3. V dropped 0 bases and J dropped 8 bases, with 10 bases sitting between them. Germline CDR1 MNHEY, CDR2 SVGAGI. The CDR3 sequence: CASSYSEGKGYTF. The CDR3 DNA sequence: TGTGCCAGCAGTTACTCGGAGGGGAAGGGCTACACCTTC.

Concerning this clone: Other nucleotide sequences from this sample produce the same CDR3. The chain uses TRBV6-4 and TRBJ1-2; 9 positions agree with TRBD1. Trimming cost V 6 bases and J 1 base; bases outside gene matches: 3. The CDR3 spans 14 residues. Per germline, CDR1 MRHNA and CDR2 SNTAGT. In DNA form, the CDR3 reads TGTGCCAGCAGACCGGGACAGGGTAACTATGGCTACACCTTC. Its translation is CASRPGQGNYGYTF.

The V gene is TRBV5-1, the J gene TRBJ1-5; D is unresolved. With 1 base removed from V and 0 bases from J, the gap between germline ends came to 14 bases. Germline V gene sequence: CDR1 SGHRS, CDR2 YFSETQ. The CDR3 covers 17 residues. The CDR3: CASSLQPGDYSNQPQHF. The CDR3 coding sequence is TGCGCCAGCAGCTTGCAACCCGGGGATTATAGCAATCAGCCCCAGCATTTT.

The chain carries TRBV11-3 and TRBJ2-3; D ambiguous. The CDR3 runs 12 residues. The germline V and J ends were trimmed by 1 base and 9 bases, with 8 bases remaining between them. Looked up from germline, CDR1 is SGHNT and CDR2 is YENEEA. The CDR3 loop is CASSLGSETQYF. CDR3 bases: TGTGCCAGCAGCTTAGGGTCGGAGACGCAGTATTTT. Drawing the rest from reference TRBV11-3 and TRBJ2-3, the complete variable domain is EAGVVQSPRYKIIEKKQPVAFWCNPISGHNTLYWYLQNLGQGPELLIRYENEEAVDDSQLPKDRFSAERLKGVDSTLKIQPAELGDSAVYLCASSLGSETQYFGPGTRLTVL.

The CDR3 loop is CASSPDSRGKLFF. The CDR3 nucleotides are TGTGCCAGCAGCCCGGACAGCAGAGGAAAACTGTTTTTT. The chain links TRBV7-6 to TRBJ1-4; TRBD1 is a possible D gene (6 bases). Trimming shortened V by 5 bases and J by 10 bases, and 14 bases separated the two germline ends. Germline assignment: CDR1 SGHVS and CDR2 FNYEAQ. There are 13 residues in the CDR3.

V usage is TRBV6-5 and J usage is TRBJ2-2, with a possible D match to TRBD2 (6 bases). Trimming cost V 6 bases and J 6 bases, with 17 bases left between them. The CDR3 sequence is 15 residues long. Germline lookup yields CDR1 MNHEY and CDR2 SVGAGI. CDR3 DNA: TGTGCCAGCAGATTCGGGAGTAATCGGGCCGGGGAGCTGTTTTTT. It codes for CASRFGSNRAGELFF.

This clone was counted a single time. The chain joins TRBV5-6 to TRBJ1-2; D call uncertain. V was shortened by 4 bases and J by 4 bases, with 17 bases between the two germline ends. The CDR3 has 15 amino acids. Germline assignment: CDR1 SGHDT and CDR2 YYEEEE. Written as DNA, the CDR3 is TGTGCCAGCAGCCCCGACGAGGGCCCGATCTATGGCTACACCTTC. This gives the protein CASSPDEGPIYGYTF.

The chain links TRBV5-4 to TRBJ1-2; D ambiguous. V lost 3 bases and J lost 5, with 14 bases in between. The CDR3 has 14 residues. Germline V gene sequence: CDR1 SGHNT, CDR2 YYREEE (reference sequence). CDR3 nucleotide sequence: TGTGCCAGCAGCTCTGACGCAGGCTTATATGGCTACACCTTC. Protein product: CASSSDAGLYGYTF.

J is TRBJ1-1 and V is TRBV19; D unclear. The CDR3 length is 14 residues. The V gene lost 5 bases and the J gene lost 5 bases, with 15 bases spanning the gap. CDR1 LNHDA and CDR2 SQIVND come from the germline V gene (reference sequence). Written as DNA, the CDR3 is TGTGCCAGTAGTGCGCTCGTTGAGGGTACTGAAGCTTTCTTT. It is translated as CASSALVEGTEAFF.

The rearrangement links TRBV7-9 to TRBJ2-6; D perhaps matches TRBD1 (5 bases). Looked up from germline, CDR1 is SEHNR and CDR2 is FQNEAQ (reference sequence). The CDR3 has 16 amino acids. V gave up 2 bases and J gave up 3 bases, with 11 bases separating them. The CDR3 DNA follows: TGTGCCAGCAGCTTACAAGGGGCTAATGGGGCCAACGTCCTGACTTTC. It specifies CASSLQGANGANVLTF.

The V and J genes are TRBV7-2 and TRBJ2-1, with 10 positions matching TRBD2. This CDR3 region has 16 residues. Trimming took 5 bases from V and 4 from J; bases not matched to a gene: 8. Germline V lookup: CDR1 SGHTA, CDR2 FQGNSA. The CDR3 DNA follows: TGTGCCAGCAGCCCCGAAGCGGGGGGGACTTACAATGAGCAGTTCTTC. It yields the protein CASSPEAGGTYNEQFF. Combining the CDR3 with reference TRBV7-2 and TRBJ2-1 gives the whole variable domain GAGVSQSPSNKVTEKGKDVELRCDPISGHTALYWYRQSLGQGLEFLIYFQGNSAPDKSGLPSDRFSAERTGGSVSTLTIQRTQQEDSAVYLCASSPEAGGTYNEQFFGPGTRLTVL.